These 10 T cell receptor beta chains originate from one sample sequenced in a study of metastatic and nonmetastatic thyroid tumors. TCRdb called clones again from the PCR reads with MiXCR. The sample contains about 14,000 clones, about 33% of which appear only once. Not a single patient had been given any form of treatment at any point before undergoing thyroid surgery. The sequencing sample was made of tumor tissue. Receptor source: a female donor with papillary thyroid cancer or a benign thyroid nodule (not recorded which). Some clones in this sample may be carry-over from other donors' samples.

The sample holds a few counts of this clone. The junction does not match germline at one end; this may be a read error. This chain links TRBV28 with TRBJ1-2; 7 bases fit TRBD1. In germline, CDR1 is MDHEN, CDR2 SYDVKM. This CDR3 has 14 residues. The CDR3 spells CASSHGQVVYGHTF. CDR3 in DNA: TGTGCCAGCAGTCACGGACAGGTTGTCTATGGCCACACCTTC.

The chain recombines TRBV20-1 with TRBJ2-7; TRBD2 aligns across 9 bases. V dropped 0 bases and J dropped 3; count of bases not matched to a gene: 15. From germline, CDR1 is DFQATT and CDR2 SNEGSKA (reference sequence). The CDR3 extends over 18 amino acids. This CDR3 reads CSARERGREGACDYEQYF. CDR3 in DNA: TGCAGTGCTAGAGAAAGGGGGCGGGAGGGTGCATGTGACTACGAGCAGTACTTC.

This clone came up many times. The rearrangement uses TRBV20-1 and TRBJ2-7; the D gene is possibly TRBD2 (5 bases). Germline V lookup: CDR1 DFQATT, CDR2 SNEGSKA (reference sequence). V shed 3 bases and J shed 2 bases, with 11 bases lying between them. The CDR3 is 13 amino acids. The CDR3 is CSASMETTYEQYF. CDR3 in DNA: TGCAGTGCTAGTATGGAGACTACCTACGAGCAGTACTTC.

The chain uses TRBV11-2 and TRBJ1-2; D unclear. The CDR3 contains 15 residues. Germline CDR1 SGHAT, CDR2 FQNNGV. V lost 5 bases and J 1 base, leaving 14 bases between the germline ends. CDR3 in DNA: TGTGCCAGCAGCCCAGGTCTAGATTTTAACTATGGCTACACCTTC. Protein sequence: CASSPGLDFNYGYTF. The full variable domain, in which reference TRBV11-2 and TRBJ1-2 provide the parts outside the CDR3, is EAGVAQSPRYKIIEKRQSVAFWCNPISGHATLYWYQQILGQGPKLLIQFQNNGVVDDSQLPKDRFSAERLKGVDSTLKIQPAKLEDSAVYLCASSPGLDFNYGYTFGSGTRLTVV.

This clone was observed once. The chain combines TRBV7-8 with TRBJ2-1; possible D gene TRBD1, 6 bases. The V gene lost 2 bases and the J gene lost 5 bases, with 10 bases spanning the gap. Germline-derived CDR1 and CDR2 are SGHVS and FQNEAQ. The CDR3 consists of 14 residues. CDR3 protein: CASSLWGQDNEQFF. Written as DNA, the CDR3 is TGTGCCAGCAGCTTATGGGGGCAAGACAATGAGCAGTTCTTC.

This clone was picked up many times. This chain links TRBV19 with TRBJ2-7; maybe TRBD1 (6 bases). Trimming removed 3 bases at V and 1 base at J, with 10 bases between. In germline, CDR1 is LNHDA, CDR2 SQIVND (reference sequence). This CDR3 contains 14 residues. CDR3: CASSISQGSYEQYF. CDR3 in DNA: TGTGCCAGTAGTATCTCACAGGGTTCCTACGAGCAGTACTTC. Supplemented by reference TRBV19 and TRBJ2-7, the full variable domain reads DGGITQSPKYLFRKEGQNVTLSCEQNLNHDAMYWYRQDPGQGLRLIYYSQIVNDFQKGDIAEGYSVSREKKESFPLTVTSAQKNPTAFYLCASSISQGSYEQYFGPGTRLTVT.

The chain recombines TRBV7-8 with TRBJ2-1, with 13 bases lining up with TRBD2. Trimming took 7 bases from V and 9 from J; bases not matched to a gene: 9. CDR3 length: 15 amino acids. CDR1 and CDR2 from the germline V gene are SGHVS and FQNEAQ. For the CDR3, the DNA is TGTGCCAGCATCACCGGGACTAGCGGGATCGGTGAGCAGTTCTTC. It encodes CASITGTSGIGEQFF.

This clone showed up many times. The gene calls are TRBV2 and TRBJ2-1; 8 positions match TRBD2. The trim removed 6 bases at V and 9 bases at J, leaving 7 bases unmatched. Germline V gene data show CDR1 as SNHLY and CDR2 as FYNNEI. This CDR3 is 13 amino acids long. CDR3 sequence reads: CASRGGLVPEQFF. The CDR3 DNA reads TGTGCCAGCAGAGGGGGACTAGTCCCTGAGCAGTTCTTC. Complete variable domain (other parts from reference TRBV2 and TRBJ2-1): EPEVTQTPSHQVTQMGQEVILRCVPISNHLYFYWYRQILGQKVEFLVSFYNNEISEKSEIFDDQFSVERPDGSNFTLKIRSTKLEDSAMYFCASRGGLVPEQFFGPGTRLTVL.

The V and J genes are TRBV30 and TRBJ2-3; 12 positions agree with TRBD2. The CDR3 runs to 18 residues. Germline V CDR1 and CDR2: GTSNPN, SVGIG (reference sequence). The V and J ends lost 4 bases and 2 bases, in that order; junction bases with no gene match: 13. The CDR3 DNA is TGTGCCTGGATGCTTTCCTCCGGACTAGCGGGGCCCACAGATACGCAGTATTTT. It specifies CAWMLSSGLAGPTDTQYF.

V gene TRBV20-1 combines with J gene TRBJ1-1; 7 bases agree with TRBD1. CDR1 is DFQATT, CDR2 SNEGSKA, per germline (reference sequence). The CDR3 has 13 residues. Trimming cost V 5 bases and J 11 bases; bases outside gene matches: 14. CDR3 sequence: CSARPPTGRMAFF. CDR3 bases: TGCAGTGCTCGGCCTCCGACAGGGCGGATGGCTTTCTTT.